These T cell receptor beta chains were read from a single sample in a study of cytomegalovirus exposure and HLA in healthy donors. Clones were sequenced by immunoSEQ multiplex PCR, and TCRdb holds only the in-frame ones, with some missing. The sample consists of 100,000 to 150,000 clones, roughly 90% of them appearing once. The sample comprised PBMCs. All receptors come from a woman under 30 in good health and CMV-seronegative. The CDR3 runs from the conserved cysteine through the conserved F or W. A D gene is named only where the DNA matches it firmly.

V: TRBV5-4
D: .
J: TRBJ2-7
CDR3: CASSSKSFHEQYF

V: TRBV5-1
D: TRBD1
J: TRBJ2-3
CDR3: CASSPRQGGTDTQYF

V: TRBV10-1
D: TRBD2
J: TRBJ2-3
CDR3: CASSDWRGGFKDTQYF

V: TRBV6-6
D: .
J: TRBJ2-5
CDR3: CASTFTWAGARKTQYF

V: TRBV9
D: .
J: TRBJ1-3
CDR3: CASSVSRGAASGNTIYF

V: TRBV5-4
D: TRBD2
J: TRBJ2-7
CDR3: CASSSGGRRNEQYF

V: TRBV7-9
D: TRBD2
J: TRBJ2-1
CDR3: CASSILAGGTGNEQFF

V: TRBV5-4
D: TRBD2
J: TRBJ2-2
CDR3: CASSLAEEREYGELFF

V: TRBV30
D: TRBD2
J: TRBJ2-1
CDR3: CAWSGTGGVNEQFF

V: TRBV29-1
D: TRBD2
J: TRBJ2-4
CDR3: CSVVFSGGAFGIQYF

V: TRBV4-1
D: .
J: TRBJ1-6
CDR3: CASSPRSLNSPLHF

V: TRBV14
D: TRBD2
J: TRBJ2-1
CDR3: CASSQELAGGPYNEQFF

V: TRBV19
D: .
J: TRBJ2-1
CDR3: CASRRTIGPREQFF

V: TRBV6-5
D: .
J: TRBJ1-1
CDR3: CASSPLGANTEAFF

V: TRBV6-1
D: .
J: TRBJ1-2
CDR3: CASRPGSPPSYGYTF

V: TRBV28
D: .
J: TRBJ1-5
CDR3: CASSVGGVGNQPQHF

V: TRBV30
D: TRBD1
J: TRBJ1-4
CDR3: CACGTGPPVREKLFF

V: TRBV7-8
D: TRBD1
J: TRBJ2-7
CDR3: CASSPGQSPYEQYF

V: TRBV6-4
D: TRBD2
J: TRBJ2-1
CDR3: CASSNGTSGYNEQFF

V: TRBV5-1
D: TRBD1
J: TRBJ2-7
CDR3: CASSSGQGHEQYF

V: TRBV4-1
D: .
J: TRBJ2-1
CDR3: CASSPLSRSLQNNEQFF

V: TRBV6-5
D: .
J: TRBJ1-1
CDR3: CASRAGKLETEAFF

V: TRBV21-1
D: .
J: TRBJ1-2
CDR3: CASHRGHYGYTF

V: TRBV5-5
D: .
J: TRBJ1-2
CDR3: CASSPEQVASYGYTF

V: TRBV6-6
D: TRBD1
J: TRBJ1-4
CDR3: CASSPGDRVGEKLFF

V: TRBV30
D: .
J: TRBJ2-7
CDR3: CAWSVQVRGQYF

V: TRBV2
D: TRBD2
J: TRBJ2-3
CDR3: CASSEQVGGVGNTQYF

V: TRBV6-1
D: .
J: TRBJ1-4
CDR3: CASSGGTVNEKLFF

V: TRBV6-1
D: .
J: TRBJ2-5
CDR3: CASSERQVLDQYF

V: TRBV21-1
D: .
J: TRBJ2-5
CDR3: CASPEVGSTQETQYF

V: TRBV2
D: .
J: TRBJ1-2
CDR3: CASSQAGRNYGYTF

V: TRBV5-8
D: .
J: TRBJ1-5
CDR3: CASELGGSNQPQHF

V: TRBV19
D: TRBD2
J: TRBJ2-7
CDR3: CASSSSTSGGPDRLPYEQYF

V: TRBV7-9
D: TRBD1
J: TRBJ1-2
CDR3: CASSLGQGASGYTF

V: TRBV10-1
D: TRBD2
J: TRBJ2-3
CDR3: CASSESLQGSGGPGDTQYF

V: TRBV7-2
D: .
J: TRBJ2-2
CDR3: CASSLSVRGAGTGELFF

V: TRBV28
D: TRBD1
J: TRBJ1-5
CDR3: CASGQGKNQPQHF

V: TRBV4-3
D: .
J: TRBJ2-5
CDR3: CASSQDPAASGETQYF

V: TRBV2
D: .
J: TRBJ2-1
CDR3: CASSAGRGSYNEQFF

V: TRBV7-2
D: .
J: TRBJ1-2
CDR3: CASSQQGPTNYGYTF

V: TRBV6-1
D: TRBD2
J: TRBJ2-1
CDR3: CASSGVAGGGNEQFF